Below, 26 T cell receptor beta chains from the same sample are listed, as sequenced in a study of CD8 T cells in Susac syndrome. Random hexamers served to reverse transcribe about 0.45 to 1 ug RNA. TCRdb used MiXCR to reprocess the immunoSEQ multiplex PCR reads, holding one entry per CDR3 protein. Of around 130,000 distinct CDR3 sequences in the sample, over 75% are singletons; the top ten hold roughly 0.5%. Sequences were obtained from CD8+ T cells from PBMCs. Receptors originate from a human donor with multiple sclerosis.

The genes are TRBV28 and TRBJ2-2, with 8 bases matching TRBD2. The germline gives CDR1 MDHEN, CDR2 SYDVKM. J was trimmed by 7 bases and V by 4 bases; bases with no gene match: 11. CDR3 length equals 16 residues. The CDR3: CASSSPPGLVIGELFF. Here the CDR3 DNA reads TGTGCCAGCAGTTCCCCCCCGGGACTAGTCATCGGGGAGCTGTTTTTT.

The rearrangement joins TRBV20-1 to TRBJ2-3, with 9 bases lining up with TRBD2. CDR3 length equals 17 residues. Germline CDR1 reads DFQATT; CDR2 reads SNEGSKA (reference sequence). V shed 0 bases, J shed 0 bases, and the junction held 7 bases outside the gene matches. The CDR3 DNA reads TGCAGTGCTAGAGATACAGCGGGAGGTCCGAGCACAGATACGCAGTATTTT. It yields the protein CSARDTAGGPSTDTQYF.

J is TRBJ2-3 and V is TRBV24-1; D gene ambiguous. The germline gives CDR1 KGHDR, CDR2 SFDVKD. This CDR3 region has 12 residues. The ends were cut back, 4 bases at V and 4 bases at J, with 5 bases in the middle. CDR3 bases: TGTGCCACCAGTGAAACCCCAGATACGCAGTATTTT. Translation: CATSETPDTQYF.

The V call is TRBV5-6, the J call TRBJ1-1; unclear D gene. V was trimmed by 5 bases and J by 0 bases, leaving 11 bases between them. The CDR3 runs to 14 residues. Germline CDR1 SGHDT, CDR2 YYEEEE. CDR3 DNA: TGTGCCAGCAGTTTGACACTTTTGAACACTGAAGCTTTCTTT. Its translation is CASSLTLLNTEAFF.

With regard to this clonotype: Mismatch with germline at one junction end may stem from a read error. The V gene is TRBV13, the J gene TRBJ2-2; weak D call: TRBD1 (6 bases). Per the germline V gene, CDR1 is PRHDT and CDR2 is FYEKMQ (reference sequence). This CDR3 is 15 amino acids long. The CDR3 loop reads CASSFPTGNPGELFF. In DNA, the CDR3 is TGTGCCAGCAGCTTTCCTACAGGGAACCCCGGGGAGCTGTTTTTT.

This chain links TRBV7-3 with TRBJ2-2; D ambiguous. Trimming cost V 5 bases and J 5 bases, with 12 bases left between them. The CDR3 sequence is 14 residues long. CDR1 is SGHTA and CDR2 is FQGTGA in the germline V gene. The CDR3 coding sequence is TGTGCCAGCAGCCCCACCATGACAACCGGGGAGCTGTTTTTT. Encoded protein: CASSPTMTTGELFF.

V is TRBV7-9 and J is TRBJ2-4; D is possibly TRBD2 (6 bases). The germline V gene encodes CDR1 SEHNR and CDR2 FQNEAQ (reference sequence). This CDR3 has 14 residues. V was trimmed by 1 base and J by 9 bases, leaving 13 bases between them. Here the CDR3 reads CASSLVGLSGIQYF. CDR3 bases: TGTGCCAGCAGCTTAGTAGGACTAAGTGGCATTCAGTACTTC.

The rearrangement links TRBV3-1 to TRBJ2-7; TRBD1 agrees at 7 bases. The V gene's germline CDR1 is LGHDT and CDR2 YNNKEL (reference sequence). V shed 0 bases, J shed 0 bases, and the junction held 11 bases outside the gene matches. The CDR3 consists of 18 residues. Written as DNA, the CDR3 is TGTGCCAGCAGCCAAGATCTAGGGACAGACTATTTCTCCTACGAGCAGTACTTC. It translates to CASSQDLGTDYFSYEQYF.

The V gene is TRBV27, the J gene TRBJ2-1; unclear D gene. The CDR3 is 13 amino acids. Trimming stripped 5 bases from V and 10 bases from J, with 15 bases between. The germline V gene encodes CDR1 MNHEY and CDR2 SMNVEV (reference sequence). The CDR3 loop is CASSPDIEEEQFF. The CDR3 DNA follows: TGTGCCAGCAGTCCTGACATCGAAGAGGAGCAGTTCTTC.

This chain links TRBV30 with TRBJ2-3, with unresolved D. From germline, CDR1 is GTSNPN and CDR2 SVGIG (reference sequence). Trimming shortened V by 3 bases and J by 3 bases, and 1 base separated the two germline ends. The CDR3 length is 10 residues. This CDR3 reads CAWRTDTQYF. The CDR3 DNA reads TGTGCCTGGAGGACAGATACGCAGTATTTT.

This chain connects TRBV27 to TRBJ1-1, with 9 bases identical to TRBD1. Germline trimming cut 4 bases from V and 11 bases from J; bases unmatched to any gene: 8. CDR3 size: 13 residues. Germline V lookup: CDR1 MNHEY, CDR2 SMNVEV (reference sequence). Here the CDR3 reads CASSSGTGFTAFF. Here the CDR3 DNA reads TGTGCCAGCAGTTCAGGGACAGGGTTCACGGCTTTCTTT.

The chain joins TRBV27 to TRBJ2-7; D uncertain. The CDR3 has 14 amino acids. CDR1 and CDR2 from the germline V gene are MNHEY and SMNVEV (reference sequence). The V end lost 2 bases, the J end lost 3 bases, and 11 bases lay between the germline ends. This chain's CDR3 is CASSLGADRYEQYF. DNA for the CDR3: TGTGCCAGCAGTTTAGGTGCAGATCGCTACGAGCAGTACTTC.

The chain is built from TRBV19 and TRBJ1-1, with a possible D match to TRBD1 (6 bases). The CDR3 consists of 15 residues. Trimming removed 4 bases from V and 3 bases from J, with 15 bases in between. The germline gives CDR1 LNHDA, CDR2 SQIVND (reference sequence). CDR3 coding DNA: TGTGCCAGTAGTACCAGGGGAGGAGGGGACACTGAAGCTTTCTTT. The encoded protein is CASSTRGGGDTEAFF.

Points on this clonotype: Germline and junction disagree at one end, which may indicate a read error. The genes are TRBV7-7 and TRBJ2-1, with 8 bases fitting TRBD2. The germline CDR1 and CDR2 sequences are SSHAT and FNYEAQ (reference sequence). The CDR3 spans 12 residues. The CDR3 bases are TGTGCTAGCAGCCCCGGGGGGGATGAGCAGTTCTTC. This gives the protein CASSPGGDEQFF.

This clonotype came up a few times. This rearrangement joins TRBV4-2 to TRBJ2-7; D is undetermined. The V and J ends lost 0 bases and 0 bases respectively, with 9 bases between them. CDR1 LGHNA and CDR2 YNFKEQ come from the germline V gene. The CDR3 extends over 15 amino acids. Written as DNA, the CDR3 is TGTGCCAGCAGCCAAGACGGGTCCGGCTCCTACGAGCAGTACTTC. It codes for CASSQDGSGSYEQYF.

The chain has TRBV28 and TRBJ2-1, with 8 bases matching TRBD1. CDR1 and CDR2 from the germline V gene are MDHEN and SYDVKM. V lost 9 bases, J lost 4 bases, and 5 bases stayed unmatched. The CDR3 loop spans 13 amino acids. CDR3 sequence: CASRQGNYNEQFF. The CDR3 DNA is TGTGCCAGTCGACAGGGGAATTACAATGAGCAGTTCTTC.

This chain uses TRBV13 with TRBJ2-3, with D hard to call. Trimming pared 5 bases from V and 9 bases from J, leaving 6 bases between. Germline V lookup: CDR1 PRHDT, CDR2 FYEKMQ (reference sequence). This CDR3 is 10 amino acids long. CDR3: CASSPITQYF. In DNA form, the CDR3 reads TGTGCCAGCAGCCCAATAACGCAGTATTTT.

The V call is TRBV6-1, the J call TRBJ2-3, with TRBD2 matching over 7 bases. Trimming took 6 bases from V and 6 from J; bases not matched to a gene: 15. The CDR3 has 16 amino acids. From germline, CDR1 is MNHNS and CDR2 SASEGT. CDR3 in DNA: TGTGCCAGCAGCCACGGACTAGAAAAAATGGAGGATACGCAGTATTTT. Protein sequence: CASSHGLEKMEDTQYF.

V usage is TRBV19 and J usage is TRBJ2-5, with TRBD1 matching over 7 bases. Trimming removed 3 bases from V and 5 bases from J; junction bases left unmatched: 9. The CDR3 totals 15 residues. Per the germline V gene, CDR1 is LNHDA and CDR2 is SQIVND (reference sequence). The CDR3 is CASSIFDRAVETQYF. In DNA form, the CDR3 reads TGTGCCAGTAGTATCTTCGACAGGGCGGTGGAGACCCAGTACTTC.

V gene TRBV5-4 combines with J gene TRBJ2-2; no clear D gene. V lost 4 bases and J 6 bases, leaving 4 bases between the germline ends. Germline V gene data show CDR1 as SGHNT and CDR2 as YYREEE (reference sequence). CDR3 length: 11 amino acids. This chain's CDR3 is CASSSAGELFF. The CDR3 region has the DNA TGTGCCAGCAGCAGTGCCGGGGAGCTGTTTTTT.

This chain joins TRBV5-8 and TRBJ2-7; TRBD1 agrees at 9 bases. Germline lookup yields CDR1 SGHTS and CDR2 YDEGEE. The CDR3 has 14 amino acids. V gave up 2 bases and J gave up 2 bases; unmatched junction bases: 2. The CDR3 loop reads CASSFGTGTYEQYF. DNA for the CDR3: TGTGCCAGCAGCTTCGGGACAGGGACCTACGAGCAGTACTTC.

CDR3 bases: TGTGCCTGGAGCCTGGATTATAATGAAAAACTGTTTTTT. Its translation is CAWSLDYNEKLFF. This sequence joins TRBV30 and TRBJ1-4; D gene ambiguous. This CDR3 contains 13 residues. CDR1 and CDR2 (germline): GTSNPN, SVGIG (reference sequence). V was clipped by 3 bases and J by 4 bases, with 9 bases between them.

This clonotype was observed a few times. The chain uses TRBV27 and TRBJ2-7; 8 bases line up with TRBD1. Germline CDR1 and CDR2: MNHEY and SMNVEV (reference sequence). The CDR3 spans 18 residues. J lost 4 bases, V lost 5 bases, and 19 bases had no gene match. Here the CDR3 reads CASSGQGSGGIWGYEQYF. DNA for the CDR3: TGTGCCAGCAGTGGACAGGGATCCGGAGGTATTTGGGGTTACGAGCAGTACTTC.

The V gene is TRBV20-1, the J gene TRBJ2-5; 8 bases fit TRBD2. The CDR3 spans 15 residues. CDR1 and CDR2 from the germline V gene are DFQATT and SNEGSKA (reference sequence). V was clipped by 5 bases and J by 5 bases; unmatched bases: 13. The CDR3 spells CSAVESRASGETQYF. CDR3 bases: TGCAGTGCTGTCGAATCCCGTGCTAGCGGGGAGACCCAGTACTTC.

This chain uses TRBV6-1 with TRBJ1-1; perhaps TRBD1 as D (5 bases). Trimming removed 6 bases from V and 6 bases from J, with 14 bases in between. CDR3 length: 13 amino acids. CDR1 and CDR2 from the germline V gene are MNHNS and SASEGT. The CDR3 bases are TGTGCCAGCAGCCCAGGGAGTTCAGCTGAAGCTTTCTTT. As protein: CASSPGSSAEAFF.

The chain joins TRBV27 to TRBJ2-3; 8 bases line up with TRBD2. Trimming at V came to 3 bases and at J to 4 bases, leaving 6 bases not matched to a gene. The length of the CDR3 is 15 residues. Germline CDR1 and CDR2: MNHEY and SMNVEV (reference sequence). CDR3 in DNA: TGTGCCAGCAGTTTGGGCGGGGGGATGGCAGATACGCAGTATTTT. It encodes CASSLGGGMADTQYF.